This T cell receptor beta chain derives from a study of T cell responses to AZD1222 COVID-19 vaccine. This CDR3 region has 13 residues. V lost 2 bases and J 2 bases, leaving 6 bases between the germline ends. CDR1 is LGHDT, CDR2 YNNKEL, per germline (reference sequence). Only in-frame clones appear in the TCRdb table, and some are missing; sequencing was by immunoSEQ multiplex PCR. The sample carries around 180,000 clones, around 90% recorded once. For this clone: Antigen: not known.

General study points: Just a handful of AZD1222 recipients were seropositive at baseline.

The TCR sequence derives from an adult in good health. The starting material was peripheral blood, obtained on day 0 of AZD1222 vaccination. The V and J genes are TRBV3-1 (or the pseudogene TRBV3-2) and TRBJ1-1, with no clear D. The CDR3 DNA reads TGTGCCAGCAGCCAACTGGGAAACACTGAAGCTTTCTTT. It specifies CASSQLGNTEAFF.